This section outlines one TCR beta chain sequence together with its context. Its specificity is unknown. The data were obtained in a study of a mutant IDH1 vaccine in newly diagnosed glioma. Findings of the study overall: It was about 92% of patients that developed vaccine-induced immune responses.

Noted time point: baseline, week 1 (first vaccination visit). Sample treatment: pre-vaccination baseline after standard-of-care therapy. Profiling relied on immunoSEQ multiplex PCR, and the TCRdb table lists in-frame clones only, not all of them. The sample lists roughly 99,000 clones, around 90% seen once, with approximately 0.58% in the top ten. CDR1 is MNHEY and CDR2 is SVGAGI in the germline V gene. The CDR3 contains 15 residues. V gave up 2 bases and J gave up 4 bases, with 11 bases separating them. This clonotype was sampled from a woman aged 50 to 65 with glioma. The rearrangement links TRBV6-5 to TRBJ1-4, with D possibly TRBD1 on 5 matching bases. Sequencing was performed on PBMCs, taken from a glioma patient treated with radiotherapy, temozolomide or both. The CDR3 nucleotides read TGTGCCAGCAGTTACATTGGTCAGGGTAATGAAAAACTGTTTTTT. Protein: CASSYIGQGNEKLFF.